What follows are 2 T cell receptor beta chains derived from one specimen sequenced in a study of molecular identifiers for immune sequencing clone quantification (dated by TCRdb to 2016 to 2019). Library preparation used PCR. The sequencer listed for this sample is NextSeq 500. TCRdb itself trimmed the public reads at Q25 with fastp, ran MiXCR and retained productive beta chains. CDR3 protein duplicates are merged, each entry listing the most common genes and DNA. The sample contains roughly 630,000 distinct CDR3 sequences, 25% of them found a single time. The ten largest clones take up 0.7% to 0.95% of the sample. Sample: naive CD8+ T cells from blood, with Jurkat cell RNA spiked in. Read against the paper, the sample's cell subset or site label means: FACS-sorted CD8+CD4-CCR7+CD45RA+ naive T cells. The receptors come from a human donor in good health. Some libraries in this study had Jurkat cell RNA spiked in.

This clonotype was counted at least ten times. The CDR3 nucleotides read TGTGCCAGCAGCTTAGAAGGGGACCATACGCAGTATTTT. Amino acid sequence: CASSLEGDHTQYF. The chain couples TRBV7-9 to TRBJ2-3; TRBD1 or TRBD2 may be the D gene (5 bases each). CDR1 and CDR2 (germline): SEHNR, FQNEAQ (reference sequence). V lost 1 base and J 7 bases, leaving 9 bases between the germline ends. The CDR3 length is 13 residues.

This rearrangement joins TRBV3-1 to TRBJ2-5; D possibly corresponds to TRBD2 (6 bases). Looked up from germline, CDR1 is LGHDT and CDR2 is YNNKEL (reference sequence). Between the trimmed V and J ends, which lost 4 bases and 14 bases, there was a span of 20 bases. This CDR3 contains 13 residues. CDR3 bases: TGTGCCAGCAGCCCGGCGGGCGGGGAGTCCATATACTTC. Amino acids: CASSPAGGESIYF.